This T cell receptor (beta chain) was sequenced for a study of control samples from healthy donors and cancer patients. This CDR3 region has 15 residues. CDR1 and CDR2 (germline): KGHSH, LQKENI. The germline V and J ends were trimmed by 1 base and 5 bases, with 14 bases remaining between them. Sequencing was performed with immunoSEQ multiplex PCR; in TCRdb, only in-frame clones are kept and a portion is missing. The sample shows 150,000 to 200,000 clones, and roughly 2.2% sits with its ten largest clones. The TCR sequence derives from a woman younger than 45 in good health. Sequencing was performed on blood. The chain is built from TRBV18 and TRBJ1-1, with D possibly being TRBD1 (6 bases). DNA of the CDR3: TGTGCCAGCTCACCACGCAGGGGTCGGTGGACTGAAGCTTTCTTT. Protein sequence: CASSPRRGRWTEAFF.